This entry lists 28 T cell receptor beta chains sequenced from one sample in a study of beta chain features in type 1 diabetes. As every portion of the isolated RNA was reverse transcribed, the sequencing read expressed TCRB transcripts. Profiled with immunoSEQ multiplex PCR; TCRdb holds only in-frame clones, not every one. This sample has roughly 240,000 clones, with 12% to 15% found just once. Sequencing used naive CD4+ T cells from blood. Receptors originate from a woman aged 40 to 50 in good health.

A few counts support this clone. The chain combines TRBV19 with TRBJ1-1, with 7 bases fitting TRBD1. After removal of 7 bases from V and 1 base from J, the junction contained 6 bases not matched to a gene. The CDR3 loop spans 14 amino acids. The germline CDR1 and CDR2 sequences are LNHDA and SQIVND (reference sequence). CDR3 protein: CASTQGTANTEAFF. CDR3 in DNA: TGTGCCAGTACCCAAGGGACAGCGAACACTGAAGCTTTCTTT.

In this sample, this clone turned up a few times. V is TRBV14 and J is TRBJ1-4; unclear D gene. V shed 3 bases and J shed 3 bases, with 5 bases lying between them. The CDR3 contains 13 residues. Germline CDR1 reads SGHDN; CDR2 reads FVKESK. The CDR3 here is CASSQRANEKLFF. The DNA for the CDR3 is TGTGCCAGCAGCCAGCGGGCTAATGAAAAACTGTTTTTT.

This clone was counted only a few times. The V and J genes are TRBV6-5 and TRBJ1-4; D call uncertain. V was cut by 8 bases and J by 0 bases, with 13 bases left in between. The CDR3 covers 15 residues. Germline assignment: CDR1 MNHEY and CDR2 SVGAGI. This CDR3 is CASSGHLATNEKLFF. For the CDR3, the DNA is TGTGCCAGCTCGGGTCATCTTGCAACTAATGAAAAACTGTTTTTT.

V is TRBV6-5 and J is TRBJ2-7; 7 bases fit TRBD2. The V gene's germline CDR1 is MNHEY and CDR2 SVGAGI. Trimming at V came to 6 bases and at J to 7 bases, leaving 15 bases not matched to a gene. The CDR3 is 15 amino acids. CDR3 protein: CASSPPGGAPGEQYF. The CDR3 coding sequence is TGTGCCAGCAGCCCCCCGGGGGGTGCCCCTGGAGAGCAGTACTTC.

The CDR3: CASSLRGNDEQFF. The CDR3 DNA reads TGTGCCAGCAGCTTAAGGGGGAACGATGAGCAGTTCTTC. This rearrangement joins TRBV7-8 to TRBJ2-1; maybe TRBD1 (6 bases). This CDR3 comprises 13 residues. CDR1 is SGHVS and CDR2 is FQNEAQ in the germline V gene. Trimming left V 2 bases short and J 8 bases short, with 10 bases between.

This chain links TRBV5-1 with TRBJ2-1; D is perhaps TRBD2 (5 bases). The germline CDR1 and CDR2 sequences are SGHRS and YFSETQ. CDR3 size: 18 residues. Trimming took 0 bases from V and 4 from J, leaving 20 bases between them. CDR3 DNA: TGCGCCAGCAGCTTGGGACTGCCCCTCGTATGGGAGTACAATGAGCAGTTCTTC. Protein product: CASSLGLPLVWEYNEQFF.

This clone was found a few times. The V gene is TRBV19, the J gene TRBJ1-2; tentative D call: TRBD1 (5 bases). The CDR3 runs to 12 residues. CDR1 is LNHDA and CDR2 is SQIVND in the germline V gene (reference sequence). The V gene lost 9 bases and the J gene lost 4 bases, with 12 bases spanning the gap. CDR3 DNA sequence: TGTGCCAGCCAGGCGGGGGGCTATGGCTACACCTTC. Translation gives CASQAGGYGYTF.

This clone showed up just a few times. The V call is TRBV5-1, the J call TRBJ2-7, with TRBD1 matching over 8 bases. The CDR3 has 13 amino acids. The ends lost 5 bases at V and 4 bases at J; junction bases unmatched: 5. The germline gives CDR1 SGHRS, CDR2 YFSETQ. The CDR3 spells CASRAGQDYEQYF. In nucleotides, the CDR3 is TGCGCCAGCAGGGCGGGACAGGATTACGAGCAGTACTTC.

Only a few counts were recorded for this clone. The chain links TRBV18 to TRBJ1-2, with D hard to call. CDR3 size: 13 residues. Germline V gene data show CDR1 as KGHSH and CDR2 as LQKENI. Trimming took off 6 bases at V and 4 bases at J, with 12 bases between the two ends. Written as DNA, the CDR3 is TGTGCCAGCTCTCCTAAAACAGCCTATGGCTACACCTTC. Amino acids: CASSPKTAYGYTF.

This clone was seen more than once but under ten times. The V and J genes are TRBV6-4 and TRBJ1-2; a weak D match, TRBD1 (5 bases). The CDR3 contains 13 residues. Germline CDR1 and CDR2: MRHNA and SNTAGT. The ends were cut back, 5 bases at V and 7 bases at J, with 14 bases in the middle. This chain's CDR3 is CASSISGLVGYTF. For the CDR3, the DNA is TGTGCCAGCAGTATTTCAGGGTTGGTTGGCTACACCTTC.

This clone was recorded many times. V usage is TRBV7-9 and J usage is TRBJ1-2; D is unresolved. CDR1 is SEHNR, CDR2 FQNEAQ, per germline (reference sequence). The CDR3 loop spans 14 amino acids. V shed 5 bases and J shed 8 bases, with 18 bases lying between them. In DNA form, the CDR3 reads TGTGCCAGCAGCCCTCAGACACCTTCCTGGGGCTACACCTTC. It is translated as CASSPQTPSWGYTF. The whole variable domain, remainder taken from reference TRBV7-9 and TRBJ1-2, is DTGVSQNPRHKITKRGQNVTFRCDPISEHNRLYWYRQTLGQGPEFLTYFQNEAQLEKSRLLSDRFSAERPKGSFSTLEIQRTEQGDSAMYLCASSPQTPSWGYTFGSGTRLTVV.

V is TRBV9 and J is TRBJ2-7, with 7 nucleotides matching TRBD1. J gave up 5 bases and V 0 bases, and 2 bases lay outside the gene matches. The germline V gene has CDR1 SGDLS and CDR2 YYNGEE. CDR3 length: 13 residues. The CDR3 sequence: CASSVGQGNEQYF. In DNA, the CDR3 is TGTGCCAGCAGCGTAGGACAGGGTAACGAGCAGTACTTC.

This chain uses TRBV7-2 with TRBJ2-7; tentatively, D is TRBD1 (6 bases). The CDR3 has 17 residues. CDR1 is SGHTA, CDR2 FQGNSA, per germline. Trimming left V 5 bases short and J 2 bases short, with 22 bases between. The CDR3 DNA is TGTGCCAGCAGCCGCCGAGGCGGCCCCGGGACACCCTACGAGCAGTACTTC. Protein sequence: CASSRRGGPGTPYEQYF.

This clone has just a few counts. CDR3 protein: CASSQAQGANEKLFF. The CDR3, as DNA: TGCGCCAGCAGCCAAGCTCAGGGGGCTAATGAAAAACTGTTTTTT. The rearrangement uses TRBV4-3 and TRBJ1-4, with 7 bases matching TRBD1. J gave up 3 bases and V 1 base, and 2 bases lay outside the gene matches. The CDR3 covers 15 residues. Germline V gene lookup returns CDR1 LGHNA and CDR2 YSLEER.

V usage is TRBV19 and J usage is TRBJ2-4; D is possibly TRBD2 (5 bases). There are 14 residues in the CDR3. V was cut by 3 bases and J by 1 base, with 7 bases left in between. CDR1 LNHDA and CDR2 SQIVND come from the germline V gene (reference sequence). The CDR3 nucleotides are TGTGCCAGTAGTATCCGAGGGGCCAAAAACATTCAGTACTTC. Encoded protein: CASSIRGAKNIQYF.

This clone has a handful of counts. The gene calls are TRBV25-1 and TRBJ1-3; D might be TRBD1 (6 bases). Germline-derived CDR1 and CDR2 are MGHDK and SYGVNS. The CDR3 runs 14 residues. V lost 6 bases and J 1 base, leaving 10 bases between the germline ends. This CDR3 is CASSFTGSGNTIYF. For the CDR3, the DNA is TGTGCCAGCAGCTTCACAGGGTCTGGAAACACCATATATTTT.

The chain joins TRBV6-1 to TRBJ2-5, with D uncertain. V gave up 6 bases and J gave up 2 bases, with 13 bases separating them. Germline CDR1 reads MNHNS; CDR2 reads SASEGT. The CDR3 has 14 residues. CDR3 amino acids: CASSRGGAQETQYF. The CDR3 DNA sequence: TGTGCCAGCAGCCGAGGCGGCGCTCAAGAGACCCAGTACTTC.

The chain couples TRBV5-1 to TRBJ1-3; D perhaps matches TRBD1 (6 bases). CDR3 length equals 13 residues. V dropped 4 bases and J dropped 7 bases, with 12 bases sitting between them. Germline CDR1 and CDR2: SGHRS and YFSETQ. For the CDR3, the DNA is TGCGCCAGCAGCCCCCAAACAGGGAACACCATATATTTT. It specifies CASSPQTGNTIYF.

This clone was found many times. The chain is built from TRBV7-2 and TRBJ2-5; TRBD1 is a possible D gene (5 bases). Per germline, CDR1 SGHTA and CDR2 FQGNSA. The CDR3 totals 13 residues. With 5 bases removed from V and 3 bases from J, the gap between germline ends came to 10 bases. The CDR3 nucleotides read TGTGCCAGCAGCGTCGTCAGGGAAGAGACCCAGTACTTC. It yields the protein CASSVVREETQYF.

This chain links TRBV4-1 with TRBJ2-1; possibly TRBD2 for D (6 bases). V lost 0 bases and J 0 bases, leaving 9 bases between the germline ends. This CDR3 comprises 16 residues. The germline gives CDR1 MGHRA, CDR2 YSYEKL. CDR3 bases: TGCGCCAGCAGCCAAGAGAACGGGGGCTCCTACAATGAGCAGTTCTTC. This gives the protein CASSQENGGSYNEQFF.

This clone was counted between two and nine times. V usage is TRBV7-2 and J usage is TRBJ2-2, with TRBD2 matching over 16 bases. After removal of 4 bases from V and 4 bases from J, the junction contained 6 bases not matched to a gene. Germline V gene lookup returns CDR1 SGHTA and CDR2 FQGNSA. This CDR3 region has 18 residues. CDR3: CASSSGTSGGALTGELFF. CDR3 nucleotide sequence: TGTGCCAGCAGCTCCGGGACTAGCGGGGGGGCACTCACCGGGGAGCTGTTTTTT.

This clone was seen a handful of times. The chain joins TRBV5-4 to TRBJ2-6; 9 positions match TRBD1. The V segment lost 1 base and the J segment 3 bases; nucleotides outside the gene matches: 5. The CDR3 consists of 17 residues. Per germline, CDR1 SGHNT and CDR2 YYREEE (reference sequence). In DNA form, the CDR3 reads TGTGCCAGCAGCTTGCTAGGACAGGGGTATGGGGCCAACGTCCTGACTTTC. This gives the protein CASSLLGQGYGANVLTF.

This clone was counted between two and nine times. The CDR3 DNA sequence: TGCGCCAGCAGTCAAGCGGTGGGGACAGGGTTTTCTTACTTC. As protein: CASSQAVGTGFSYF. The genes are TRBV23-1 and TRBJ2-7, with 9 bases that match TRBD1. TRBV23-1 is an ORF, and what it does is uncertain. The length of the CDR3 is 14 residues. J was trimmed by 13 bases and V by 2 bases; bases with no gene match: 12.

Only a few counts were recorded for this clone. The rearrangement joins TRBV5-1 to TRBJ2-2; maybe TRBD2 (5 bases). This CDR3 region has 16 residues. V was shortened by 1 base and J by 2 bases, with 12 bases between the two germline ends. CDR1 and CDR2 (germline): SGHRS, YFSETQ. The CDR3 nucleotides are TGCGCCAGCAGCTTGTCGGGGAAGTTCAACACCGGGGAGCTGTTTTTT. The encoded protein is CASSLSGKFNTGELFF.

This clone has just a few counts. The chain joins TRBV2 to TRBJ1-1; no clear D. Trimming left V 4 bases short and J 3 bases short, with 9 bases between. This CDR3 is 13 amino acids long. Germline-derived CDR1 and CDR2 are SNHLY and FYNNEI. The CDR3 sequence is CASSGEAYTEAFF. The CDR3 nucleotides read TGTGCCAGCAGTGGAGAAGCGTACACTGAAGCTTTCTTT.

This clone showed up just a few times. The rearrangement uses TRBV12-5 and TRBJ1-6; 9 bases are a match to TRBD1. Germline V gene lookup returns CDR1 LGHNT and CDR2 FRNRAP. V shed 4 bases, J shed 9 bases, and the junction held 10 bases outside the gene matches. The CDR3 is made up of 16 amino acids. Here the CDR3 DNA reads TGTGCTAGTGGTTCGCCTGCGGGACAGGGATCTTCACCCCTCCACTTT. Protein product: CASGSPAGQGSSPLHF.

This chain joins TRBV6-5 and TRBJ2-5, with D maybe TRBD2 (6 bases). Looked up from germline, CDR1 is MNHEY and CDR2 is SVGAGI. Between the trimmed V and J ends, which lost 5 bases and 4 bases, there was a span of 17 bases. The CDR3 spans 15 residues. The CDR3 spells CASSRRRDSRETQYF. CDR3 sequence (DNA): TGTGCCAGCAGTAGACGAAGGGACTCGAGAGAGACCCAGTACTTC.

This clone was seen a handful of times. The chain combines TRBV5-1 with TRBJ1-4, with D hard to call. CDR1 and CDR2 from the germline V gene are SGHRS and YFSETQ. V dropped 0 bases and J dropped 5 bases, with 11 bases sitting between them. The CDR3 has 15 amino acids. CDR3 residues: CASSLAGVSNEKLFF. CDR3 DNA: TGCGCCAGCAGCTTGGCCGGGGTCAGCAATGAAAAACTGTTTTTT.